This is a list of T cell receptor beta chains from one sample in a study of blood T cell repertoires in COVID-19. Measured with immunoSEQ multiplex PCR; TCRdb has only the in-frame clones, and not every one. The sample has over 100,000 clones; over 80% are singletons. The material sequenced was peripheral blood. The receptor source for this set is a human donor in a cohort sampled during active COVID-19. Each CDR3 is given with its conserved first and last residue. Each record gives: J gene, CDR3 length, V gene, D gene, clone size, CDR3 DNA, CDR3 protein. D genes are given only for firm matches. Some rows have no size entry. The others give once, few or many, or a class for an expanded clone.

TRBJ2-7 15 TRBV27 TRBD2 NA TGTGCCAGCAGCCGACAGGCTAGCGGGAGCTACGAGCAGTACTTC CASSRQASGSYEQYF
TRBJ1-5 12 TRBV6-6 NA NA TGTGCCAGCAAACAGGAAAATCAGCCCCAGCATTTT CASKQENQPQHF
TRBJ1-3 15 TRBV7-2 NA few TGTGCCAGCAGCTTACAGGGTACGACCGGAAACACCATATATTTT CASSLQGTTGNTIYF
TRBJ1-4 14 TRBV13 TRBD1 NA TGTGCCAGCAGCTCAAACAGGGGGGATGAAAAACTGTTTTTT CASSSNRGDEKLFF
TRBJ2-7 16 TRBV2 NA NA TGTGCCAGCCGACAGAGGCCCAATACGGGCTCCTACGAGCAGTACTTC CASRQRPNTGSYEQYF
TRBJ1-2 14 TRBV24-1 TRBD1 NA TGTGCCACCAGTGATCCCGGGACAGCTATGGGCTACACCTTC CATSDPGTAMGYTF
TRBJ1-2 13 TRBV7-3 NA NA TGTGCCAGCAGCTTCTCCCAGGGAAATGGCTACACCTTC CASSFSQGNGYTF
TRBJ2-5 17 TRBV5-6 TRBD2 NA TGTGCCAGCATCTCCGGCCTAGCGGGACCTTACCAAGAGACCCAGTACTTC CASISGLAGPYQETQYF
TRBJ1-5 19 TRBV4-1 NA NA TGCGCCAGCAGCCAAGGACTGGTGGGAACACTAGGGATCAATCAGCCCCAGCATTTT CASSQGLVGTLGINQPQHF
TRBJ1-2 14 TRBV19 TRBD1 NA TGTGCCACCAGGGACAGGAAGACCGTCCATGGCTACACCTTC CATRDRKTVHGYTF
TRBJ1-5 14 TRBV28 NA few TGTGCCAGCAGCCCAACAGGAAACAATCAGCCCCAGCATTTT CASSPTGNNQPQHF
TRBJ2-5 12 TRBV29-1 TRBD1 NA TGCAGCGTGAAGACAGGGCCGCAGACCCAGTACTTC CSVKTGPQTQYF
TRBJ2-2 16 TRBV4-1 NA NA TGCGCCAGCAGCCAAGTCCCCGGGAGAGGAACCGGGGAGCTGTTTTTT CASSQVPGRGTGELFF
TRBJ1-1 16 TRBV7-3 NA once TGTGCCAGCAGCTTAGGGAGGATAGACTCGAACACTGAAGCTTTCTTT CASSLGRIDSNTEAFF
TRBJ2-1 15 TRBV24-1 TRBD2 NA TGTGCCACCAGTGATTTGCTAGCGGGAGCGGGTGAGCAGTTCTTC CATSDLLAGAGEQFF
TRBJ2-1 14 TRBV3-1/TRBV3-2 TRBD2 NA TGTGCCAGCAGCCAAAGGGATAGCGGGAGAGAGCAGTTCTTC CASSQRDSGREQFF
TRBJ2-6 16 TRBV11-1 TRBD1 NA TGTGCCAGCAGCTGGGGACAGCGTGGCGGGGCCAACGTCCTGACTTTC CASSWGQRGGANVLTF
TRBJ2-7 13 TRBV4-3 TRBD1 NA TGCGCCAGCAGCCCGGACAGGGGAAGCGAGCAGTACTTC CASSPDRGSEQYF
TRBJ2-1 17 TRBV6-2/TRBV6-3 TRBD2 NA TGTGCCAGCAGTCCCGGGACTAGCGCAAGCTCCTACAATGAGCAGTTCTTC CASSPGTSASSYNEQFF
TRBJ1-2 13 TRBV2 NA NA TGTGCCACCCCCGTTGGGGGGGTCGAGGGCTACACCTTC CATPVGGVEGYTF
TRBJ2-1 19 TRBV11-1 TRBD2 NA TGTGCCAGCAGCTTAGCGTCGGGGTACGCCGTTGCGGGAGACTATGAGCAGTTCTTC CASSLASGYAVAGDYEQFF
TRBJ2-3 15 TRBV13 NA NA TGTGCCAGCAGCTTAGGCGGGGGGCTCACAGATACGCAGTATTTT CASSLGGGLTDTQYF
TRBJ2-1 11 TRBV20-1 TRBD1 NA TGCAGTGCAAAACAGGGGAATGAGCAGTTCTTC CSAKQGNEQFF
TRBJ2-2 17 TRBV6-1 TRBD2 NA TGTGCCAGCAGTGAGCTGCCAGCGGGAGGGTCGAACGGGGAGCTGTTTTTT CASSELPAGGSNGELFF
TRBJ1-4 15 TRBV27 TRBD1 NA TGTGCCAGCAGTTCAGGGACAGGATATAATGAAAAACTGTTTTTT CASSSGTGYNEKLFF
TRBJ1-3 16 TRBV9 NA few TGTGCCAGCAGCGTAGATCCGGTGAGCTCTGGAAACACCATATATTTT CASSVDPVSSGNTIYF
TRBJ1-1 16 TRBV11-3 NA NA TGTGCCAGCAGCCCTCGGGGAATGGGGTACAACACTGAAGCTTTCTTT CASSPRGMGYNTEAFF
TRBJ1-1 13 TRBV27 NA NA TGTGCCAGCAGATTTACAGCTGTCACTGAAGCTTTCTTT CASRFTAVTEAFF
TRBJ1-2 13 TRBV10-3 TRBD1 once TGTGCCATCAGCCCGACAGGGGAGGATGGCTACACCTTC CAISPTGEDGYTF
TRBJ2-7 13 TRBV11-2 NA NA TGTGCCAGCCGCCGGGGGATTGCGAACGAGCAGTACTTC CASRRGIANEQYF
TRBJ2-7 16 TRBV4-1 NA NA TGCGCCAGCAGCCAAGACATGGGGGCCTACGGGGACGAGCAGTACTTC CASSQDMGAYGDEQYF
TRBJ2-6 17 TRBV9 TRBD1 once TGTGCCAGCAGCGTGGGAGACAGGGGCTCTGGGGCCAACGTCCTGACTTTC CASSVGDRGSGANVLTF
TRBJ2-1 14 TRBV11-2 NA NA TGTGCCAGCAGCTTGCCTAATACCTACAATGAGCAGTTCTTC CASSLPNTYNEQFF
TRBJ1-3 14 TRBV13 TRBD1 NA TGTGCCAGCAGCTTCTGGACAGGGAGAGACACCATATATTTT CASSFWTGRDTIYF
TRBJ2-1 18 TRBV24-1 NA once TGTGCCACCAGTGATTCGTTGGGTGTGCAGGCCGGTTTGGGTGAGCAGTTCTTC CATSDSLGVQAGLGEQFF
TRBJ1-4 16 TRBV3-1/TRBV3-2 TRBD1 NA TGTGCCAGCAGCCAAGATCCCGGGACAGGGGGCAAAAAACTGTTTTTT CASSQDPGTGGKKLFF
TRBJ1-5 15 TRBV23-1 NA NA TGCGCCAGCAGTCAATCGGCAGTCAGAAATCAGCCCCAGCATTTT CASSQSAVRNQPQHF
TRBJ2-5 15 TRBV5-1 TRBD1 NA TGCGCCAGCAGACCGGGACAGGGGGTTTTAGAGACCCAGTACTTC CASRPGQGVLETQYF
TRBJ1-1 14 TRBV6-1 TRBD1 NA TGTGCCAGCAGTGAAGACAGGGGAAACACTGAAGCTTTCTTT CASSEDRGNTEAFF
TRBJ2-1 15 TRBV5-1 NA NA TGCGCCAGCAGCTTGGAGGGCGGGGAGTACAATGAGCAGTTCTTC CASSLEGGEYNEQFF
TRBJ2-3 16 TRBV9 TRBD1 NA TGTGCCAGCAGCGCCACCGGGACAGGGGATCTAGATACGCAGTATTTT CASSATGTGDLDTQYF
TRBJ1-2 17 TRBV5-1 TRBD1 NA TGCGCCAGCAGCACGGGACAGGGGGCTCATAGTAACTATGGCTACACCTTC CASSTGQGAHSNYGYTF
TRBJ2-7 14 TRBV5-1 NA NA TGCGCCAGCAGCTTGGAGGAGCCCCCCTACGAGCAGTACTTC CASSLEEPPYEQYF
TRBJ1-1 12 TRBV24-1 NA NA TGTGCCACCAGTGATTTATCAGGGCTGGCTTTCTTT CATSDLSGLAFF
TRBJ2-1 16 TRBV4-1 NA NA TGCGCCAGCAGCCAAGAAAGCTTTGGGGGGTTGAATGAGCAGTTCTTC CASSQESFGGLNEQFF
TRBJ2-2 17 TRBV5-4 TRBD2 few TGTGCCAGCAGCTTGCCCCAAATGGGGACTAGGGCTGGGGAGCTGTTTTTT CASSLPQMGTRAGELFF
TRBJ1-6 14 TRBV3-1/TRBV3-2 TRBD1 NA TGTGCCAGCAGCCAACGGGACAGCAATTCACCCCTCCACTTT CASSQRDSNSPLHF
TRBJ2-2 13 TRBV5-4 NA NA TGTGCCAGCAGCTTCCCAGGGCCCGGGGAGCTGTTTTTT CASSFPGPGELFF
TRBJ1-4 14 TRBV6-5 NA NA TGTGCCAGCAGTCGACAGGCAACTAATGAAAAACTGTTTTTT CASSRQATNEKLFF
TRBJ2-2 17 TRBV5-5 NA NA TGTGCCAGCAGCTCCTTCGACAGGAGGAGACGGACCGGGGAGCTGTTTTTT CASSSFDRRRRTGELFF
TRBJ1-2 12 TRBV6-6 NA once TGTGCCGTGGGGGCCACCGCTAATGGCTACACCTTC CAVGATANGYTF
TRBJ2-7 14 TRBV7-9 NA NA TGTGCCAGCAGCCCAGGGGCGCCGGCCTACGAGCAGTACTTC CASSPGAPAYEQYF
TRBJ1-2 13 TRBV28 TRBD1 NA TGTGCCAGCAGTGGGGACAGCTTTAATGGCTACACCTTC CASSGDSFNGYTF
TRBJ1-4 15 TRBV9 NA NA TGTGCCAGCAGCCTTAGACAGACAACTAATGAAAAACTGTTTTTT CASSLRQTTNEKLFF
TRBJ2-7 15 TRBV5-6 TRBD2 NA TGTGCCAGCAGCGCTGTAGCGGGATCCCTTTACGAGCAGTACTTC CASSAVAGSLYEQYF
TRBJ1-2 18 TRBV5-4 NA NA TGTGCCAGCAGCTTGGTATTTCTGGACAACCATCTCCCTTATGGCTACACCTTC CASSLVFLDNHLPYGYTF
TRBJ2-2 16 TRBV7-9 NA NA TGTGCCAGCAGCTCGGGCGGCGGGGCTGGCACCGGGGAGCTGTTTTTT CASSSGGGAGTGELFF